This T cell receptor beta chain was captured by sequencing in a study of blood T cell repertoires in COVID-19. Whole-study context: The samples span acute and convalescent COVID-19 from the United States, Italy and Spain. Nucleic acid was either cDNA or gDNA, and it came from T cells, B-cell-depleted T cells, or PBMCs.

Source study methods: For nucleated cells, counts were estimated from reference gene primer amplification. Measured with immunoSEQ multiplex PCR; TCRdb has only the in-frame clones, and not every one. From that table come the V and J calls and clone size; the DNA was used to work out D and trimming. This table holds approximately 220,000 clones, roughly 88% found once. The CDR3 has 18 residues. Per the germline V gene, CDR1 is LNHDA and CDR2 is SQIVND (reference sequence). Trimming at V came to 5 bases and at J to 4 bases, leaving 13 bases not matched to a gene. The sequencing input was peripheral blood. The TCR originated in a man aged 40-49 years with acute or convalescent COVID-19. This chain joins TRBV19 and TRBJ2-3; 12 nucleotides line up with TRBD2. The CDR3 loop reads CASSPHLAGGLFSDTQYF. Written as DNA, the CDR3 is TGTGCCAGTAGTCCTCATCTAGCGGGAGGGCTGTTCTCAGATACGCAGTATTTT.